This T cell receptor (beta chain) was obtained from a study of molecular identifiers for immune sequencing clone quantification. The CDR3 is 16 amino acids. Per the germline V gene, CDR1 is PRHDT and CDR2 is FYEKMQ (reference sequence). Trimming cost V 3 bases and J 5 bases; bases outside gene matches: 8. MiXCR was run by TCRdb on the PCR reads, yielding one entry per CDR3 protein. The data show approximately 630,000 distinct CDR3 sequences, with roughly 23% seen just once and about 0.84% held by the top ten. CD8+CD4-CCR7+CD45RA+ sorting gave the naive CD8 T cells. The material sequenced was naive CD8+ T cells from blood, with Jurkat cell RNA spiked in. Subset described: FACS-sorted CD8+CD4-CCR7+CD45RA+ naive T cells. The chain uses TRBV13 and TRBJ2-1, with 9 bases lining up with TRBD2. This TCR was recovered from a human donor in good health. Some libraries in this study had Jurkat cell RNA spiked in. CDR3 residues: CASSLTGTSRNNEQFF. Written as DNA, the CDR3 is TGTGCCAGCAGCTTGACAGGGACTAGCAGAAACAATGAGCAGTTCTTC.